A single T cell receptor beta chain is shown here with its context. The data were obtained in a study of T cell changes during pregnancy in multiple sclerosis. The data were produced by immunoSEQ multiplex PCR, yet TCRdb's version contains in-frame clones alone and is incomplete. The sample lists tens of thousands of clones; over 90% were seen once. The V end lost 8 bases, the J end lost 0 bases, and 10 bases lay between the germline ends. Germline CDR1 is MDHEN and CDR2 is SYDVKM. The CDR3 extends over 13 amino acids. Sequencing used CD8+ T cells from peripheral blood mononuclear cells, obtained in the third trimester of pregnancy. This receptor was taken from a female donor with multiple sclerosis, enrolled in a pregnancy study. The V gene is TRBV28, the J gene TRBJ1-1; D unresolved. This CDR3 reads CASEVGLNTEAFF. In DNA form, the CDR3 reads TGTGCCAGCGAGGTGGGTTTGAACACTGAAGCTTTCTTT.